Below are 25 T cell receptor beta chains sequenced from a single sample in a study of shared clonotypes between healthy human individuals. Here immunoSEQ multiplex PCR was the method, and the copy in TCRdb shows in-frame clones only, minus some. Among about 2.5 million clones listed, roughly 92% were seen once. Source material: naive CD4+ T cells from PBMCs. As to subset: CD45RA+ positively selected. These receptors were obtained from a man younger than 35 in good health. Some clones in this sample may be carry-over from other donors' samples.

The V gene is TRBV7-3, the J gene TRBJ2-3; D is tentatively TRBD1 or TRBD2 (7 bases each). With 1 base removed from V and 4 bases from J, the gap between germline ends came to 12 bases. This CDR3 is built from 15 residues. From germline, CDR1 is SGHTA and CDR2 FQGTGA. The CDR3 loop reads CASSLNPGGADTQYF. The CDR3 DNA sequence: TGTGCCAGCAGCTTAAACCCAGGGGGGGCAGATACGCAGTATTTT.

This rearrangement joins TRBV5-6 to TRBJ1-1, with D unclear. Looked up from germline, CDR1 is SGHDT and CDR2 is YYEEEE. V dropped 0 bases and J dropped 4 bases, with 13 bases sitting between them. This CDR3 spans 15 amino acids. The chain's CDR3 is CASSLAGFLGTEAFF. The CDR3 coding sequence is TGTGCCAGCAGCTTGGCCGGGTTTTTGGGCACTGAAGCTTTCTTT. Drawing the rest from reference TRBV5-6 and TRBJ1-1, the complete variable domain is DAGVTQSPTHLIKTRGQQVTLRCSPKSGHDTVSWYQQALGQGPQFIFQYYEEEERQRGNFPDRFSGHQFPNYSSELNVNALLLGDSALYLCASSLAGFLGTEAFFGQGTRLTVV.

This chain links TRBV18 with TRBJ1-5, with D possibly being TRBD1 (6 bases). V shed 4 bases and J shed 4 bases, with 17 bases lying between them. From germline, CDR1 is KGHSH and CDR2 LQKENI. The CDR3 loop spans 16 amino acids. In DNA, the CDR3 is TGTGCCAGCTCACGGGGACTAGGGGGGAATAATCAGCCCCAGCATTTT. Amino acid sequence: CASSRGLGGNNQPQHF.

The CDR3 loop reads CATRRGVSYEQYF. Here the CDR3 DNA reads TGTGCCACCCGGCGGGGCGTCTCCTACGAGCAGTACTTC. The chain employs TRBV28 and TRBJ2-7, with TRBD2 as a possible D gene (6 bases). The CDR3 runs 13 residues. The V gene lost 10 bases and the J gene lost 0 bases, with 13 bases spanning the gap. The germline V gene has CDR1 MDHEN and CDR2 SYDVKM.

This chain joins TRBV14 and TRBJ2-3; the D is unclear. The CDR3 runs 15 residues. Germline V gene data show CDR1 as SGHDN and CDR2 as FVKESK. V was cut by 3 bases and J by 1 base, with 11 bases left in between. The CDR3 loop reads CASSQGPGRTDTQYF. In DNA form, the CDR3 reads TGTGCCAGCAGCCAGGGCCCAGGACGCACAGATACGCAGTATTTT.

The chain combines TRBV4-3 with TRBJ2-2; D call uncertain. The V end lost 0 bases, the J end lost 5 bases, and 13 bases lay between the germline ends. Per the germline V gene, CDR1 is LGHNA and CDR2 is YSLEER. This CDR3 contains 16 residues. CDR3 sequence: CASSQDCGIGTGELFF. CDR3 coding DNA: TGCGCCAGCAGCCAAGATTGTGGGATTGGGACCGGGGAGCTGTTTTTT.

This clone was seen just once. The sample has other DNA sequences that encode this CDR3 too. This CDR3 is CASRRTRGNYGYTF. DNA of the CDR3: TGTGCCAGCAGGCGGACCAGGGGTAACTATGGCTACACCTTC. This chain connects TRBV27 to TRBJ1-2; D perhaps matches TRBD1 (6 bases). Trimming left V 6 bases short and J 1 base short, with 12 bases between. CDR1 and CDR2 (germline): MNHEY, SMNVEV (reference sequence). CDR3 length: 14 amino acids.

The genes are TRBV7-9 and TRBJ1-1; 9 nucleotides agree with TRBD1. V gave up 6 bases and J gave up 1 base; unmatched junction bases: 3. Germline V lookup: CDR1 SEHNR, CDR2 FQNEAQ (reference sequence). CDR3 length: 14 amino acids. The CDR3 reads CASRSDRGNTEAFF. DNA of the CDR3: TGTGCCAGCAGATCGGACAGGGGGAACACTGAAGCTTTCTTT.

The chain carries TRBV19 and TRBJ2-6; no clear D gene. There are 14 residues in the CDR3. Looked up from germline, CDR1 is LNHDA and CDR2 is SQIVND (reference sequence). The germline V and J ends were trimmed by 6 bases and 4 bases, with 10 bases remaining between them. CDR3 nucleotides: TGTGCCAGTAGCGACCGCCCGGGGGCCAACGTCCTGACTTTC. This gives the protein CASSDRPGANVLTF.

This chain links TRBV6-6 with TRBJ2-7; 10 bases agree with TRBD1. Germline V gene sequence: CDR1 MNHNY, CDR2 SVGAGI (reference sequence). This CDR3 contains 15 residues. Trimming removed 7 bases from V and 4 bases from J; junction bases left unmatched: 10. Written as DNA, the CDR3 is TGTGCCAGCACCGCCCGGGACAGGGGACCTTACGAGCAGTACTTC. As protein: CASTARDRGPYEQYF.

The V gene is TRBV2, the J gene TRBJ2-5; 9 bases line up with TRBD2. The CDR3 is made up of 14 amino acids. CDR1 SNHLY and CDR2 FYNNEI come from the germline V gene. V was clipped by 5 bases and J by 0 bases; unmatched bases: 1. The CDR3 spells CASSTSGYQETQYF. In nucleotides, the CDR3 is TGTGCCAGCAGTACTAGCGGGTACCAAGAGACCCAGTACTTC.

The rearrangement links TRBV4-1 to TRBJ1-1, with D unresolved. From germline, CDR1 is MGHRA and CDR2 YSYEKL. This CDR3 spans 16 amino acids. V lost 0 bases and J lost 0, with 11 bases in between. CDR3 loop: CASSQDQGRMNTEAFF. CDR3 sequence (DNA): TGCGCCAGCAGCCAAGATCAAGGGCGTATGAACACTGAAGCTTTCTTT.

The genes are TRBV18 and TRBJ1-4; D ambiguous. The CDR3 is 13 amino acids. The germline CDR1 and CDR2 sequences are KGHSH and LQKENI. The V gene lost 3 bases and the J gene lost 8 bases, with 10 bases spanning the gap. This CDR3 is CASSPEVREKLFF. DNA for the CDR3: TGTGCCAGCTCACCTGAGGTCAGAGAAAAACTGTTTTTT.

The chain uses TRBV19 and TRBJ2-3; D might be TRBD2 (6 bases). The germline gives CDR1 LNHDA, CDR2 SQIVND (reference sequence). The CDR3 spans 17 residues. The ends were cut back, 5 bases at V and 0 bases at J, with 18 bases in the middle. Here the CDR3 DNA reads TGTGCCAGTAGTTTTGTTGCGGGATACCTTAGCACAGATACGCAGTATTTT. Translated, it gives CASSFVAGYLSTDTQYF.

This clone was picked up one time. The V call is TRBV7-9, the J call TRBJ2-7, with 9 bases identical to TRBD1. The CDR3 is 14 residues long. Trimming removed 1 base from V and 3 bases from J; junction bases left unmatched: 1. CDR1 is SEHNR, CDR2 FQNEAQ, per germline (reference sequence). The CDR3 sequence: CASSLGTGVYEQYF. CDR3 DNA sequence: TGTGCCAGCAGCTTAGGGACAGGGGTCTACGAGCAGTACTTC. Full variable domain (remainder filled in from reference TRBV7-9 and TRBJ2-7): DTGVSQNPRHKITKRGQNVTFRCDPISEHNRLYWYRQTLGQGPEFLTYFQNEAQLEKSRLLSDRFSAERPKGSFSTLEIQRTEQGDSAMYLCASSLGTGVYEQYFGPGTRLTVT.

Points on this clone: This specimen includes other DNA sequences encoding the same CDR3. In nucleotides, the CDR3 is TGTGCCAGCAGTACCAACACTGAAGCTTTCTTT. This sequence encodes CASSTNTEAFF. V usage is TRBV6-6 and J usage is TRBJ1-1; no clear D gene. The CDR3 extends over 11 amino acids. Germline loops: CDR1 MNHNY, CDR2 SVGAGI (reference sequence). V was shortened by 5 bases and J by 2 bases, with 3 bases between the two germline ends.

This clone was observed once. The J gene is TRBJ2-1, the V gene TRBV11-2, with a weak D call TRBD1 (6 bases). Germline CDR1 is SGHAT and CDR2 is FQNNGV. The V end lost 0 bases, the J end lost 2 bases, and 14 bases lay between the germline ends. This CDR3 is 17 amino acids long. CDR3 nucleotides: TGTGCCAGCAGCTTAGATTTGCAGGGGCTAACCTACAATGAGCAGTTCTTC. Protein product: CASSLDLQGLTYNEQFF.

The chain recombines TRBV6-5 with TRBJ1-5, with D possibly matching TRBD1 (5 bases). This CDR3 comprises 15 residues. V lost 6 bases and J 0 bases, leaving 12 bases between the germline ends. CDR1 is MNHEY, CDR2 SVGAGI, per germline. CDR3 nucleotides: TGTGCCAGCAGAGGCGACAGAAATAGCAATCAGCCCCAGCATTTT. This sequence encodes CASRGDRNSNQPQHF.

This clone came up a few times. The rearrangement joins TRBV4-1 to TRBJ1-1; D is uncertain. This CDR3 has 13 amino acids. The V gene lost 4 bases and the J gene lost 1 base, with 7 bases spanning the gap. The germline V gene encodes CDR1 MGHRA and CDR2 YSYEKL. CDR3 protein: CASSPPRNTEAFF. The DNA for the CDR3 is TGCGCCAGCAGCCCCCCTAGGAACACTGAAGCTTTCTTT.

The sample holds one count of this clone. The chain has TRBV27 and TRBJ1-4; possible D gene TRBD1, 5 bases. With 6 bases removed from V and 5 bases from J, the gap between germline ends came to 16 bases. Germline CDR1 MNHEY, CDR2 SMNVEV (reference sequence). This CDR3 region has 15 residues. CDR3 DNA sequence: TGTGCCAGCAGGTGGTCGGGGGAAAGGAATGAAAAACTGTTTTTT. Translation: CASRWSGERNEKLFF.

V and J are TRBV11-2 and TRBJ2-3, with 7 bases aligning to TRBD2. The CDR3 totals 13 residues. J gave up 6 bases and V 2 bases, and 2 bases lay outside the gene matches. Germline V gives CDR1 SGHAT, CDR2 FQNNGV. CDR3 residues: CASSLSGVDTQYF. CDR3 sequence (DNA): TGTGCCAGCAGCTTAAGCGGGGTGGATACGCAGTATTTT.

The chain carries TRBV9 and TRBJ2-2, with unresolved D. The V gene lost 6 bases and the J gene lost 4 bases, with 7 bases spanning the gap. CDR1 and CDR2 from the germline V gene are SGDLS and YYNGEE. CDR3 length equals 12 residues. The CDR3 spells CASTRATGELFF. The CDR3, as DNA: TGTGCCAGCACTCGGGCCACCGGGGAGCTGTTTTTT.

Notes on this clone: Different DNA sequences within this sample yield the same CDR3. This sequence joins TRBV10-3 and TRBJ1-5, with 8 bases identical to TRBD1. V lost 9 bases to trimming and J lost 4 bases; unmatched junction nucleotides: 5. CDR1 is ENHRY, CDR2 SYGVKD, per germline. The CDR3 has 13 residues. CDR3: CAIQDRVNQPQHF. In nucleotides, the CDR3 is TGTGCCATTCAGGACAGGGTGAATCAGCCCCAGCATTTT.

The chain links TRBV30 to TRBJ1-1; the match to TRBD1 covers 10 bases. The J segment lost 5 bases and the V segment lost 1 base, leaving 7 bases of the junction unmatched. CDR1 is GTSNPN and CDR2 is SVGIG in the germline V gene (reference sequence). CDR3 size: 15 residues. The CDR3 coding sequence is TGTGCCTGGAGTGCCCAGGACAGGGGGTTTACTGAAGCTTTCTTT. Its translation: CAWSAQDRGFTEAFF.

This rearrangement joins TRBV28 to TRBJ2-2; 10 positions agree with TRBD2. Trimming at V came to 8 bases and at J to 2 bases, leaving 2 bases not matched to a gene. The CDR3 has 14 residues. Germline CDR1 MDHEN, CDR2 SYDVKM. The CDR3 sequence is CASVAGGNTGELFF. The CDR3 region has the DNA TGTGCCAGCGTAGCGGGAGGAAACACCGGGGAGCTGTTTTTT.